This T cell receptor beta chain was obtained from a study of T cell repertoires in cytomegalovirus infection. Trimming took 4 bases from V and 5 from J; bases not matched to a gene: 14. Germline lookup yields CDR1 SGHTS and CDR2 YDEGEE. CDR3 size: 19 residues. TCRdb re-called the reads through MiXCR, storing one row per CDR3 protein. The table records around 740,000 distinct CDR3 sequences, 35% to 45% of them present only once. Sequencing used PBMCs. This chain connects TRBV5-8 to TRBJ2-1; TRBD2 agrees at 14 bases. The source is a human donor in good health (CMV status not recorded). Some clones in this sample may be carry-over from other donors' samples. The CDR3 region is CASSRMGLAGVGYHNEQFF. The CDR3 DNA follows: TGTGCCAGCAGCCGAATGGGACTAGCGGGAGTGGGCTACCACAATGAGCAGTTCTTC.